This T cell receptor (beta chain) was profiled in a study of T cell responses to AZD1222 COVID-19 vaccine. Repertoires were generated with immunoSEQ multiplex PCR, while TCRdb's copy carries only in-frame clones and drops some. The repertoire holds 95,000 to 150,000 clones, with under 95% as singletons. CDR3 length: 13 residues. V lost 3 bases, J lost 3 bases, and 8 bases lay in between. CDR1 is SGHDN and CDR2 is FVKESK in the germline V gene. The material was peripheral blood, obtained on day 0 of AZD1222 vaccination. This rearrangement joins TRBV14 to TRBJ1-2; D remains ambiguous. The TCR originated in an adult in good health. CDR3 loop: CASSQTQYYGYTF. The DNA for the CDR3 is TGTGCCAGCAGCCAGACCCAGTACTATGGCTACACCTTC.